The present T cell receptor (beta chain) was sequenced within a study of shared clonotypes between healthy human individuals. Authors' processing steps: Quality scores were absent from the junction-only immunoSEQ sequences, so filtering differed. Sequencing was performed with immunoSEQ multiplex PCR; in TCRdb, only in-frame clones are kept and a portion is missing. V, J and clone size were drawn from that table, and D and trimming were deduced from the DNA. This table has approximately 940,000 clones, over 60% appearing once. Germline V lookup: CDR1 SGHRS, CDR2 YFSETQ. The CDR3 has 13 amino acids. Losses at the gene ends were 3 bases for V and 6 bases for J; bases not matched to a gene: 2. Note on this clone: This CDR3 is also generated by other DNA sequences in the sample.

Division of CD4+ cells produced a CD45RA+ naive subset and a CD45RA-negative memory subset. The chain carries TRBV5-1 and TRBJ2-1, with 8 bases identical to TRBD2. This TCR derives from a man aged 18 to 30 in good health. The sequencing sample was made of memory CD4+ T cells sorted from blood. Subset specified: CD45RA-negative fraction. The CDR3: CASSSGLANEQFF. CDR3 bases: TGCGCCAGCAGCTCAGGACTAGCCAATGAGCAGTTCTTC.